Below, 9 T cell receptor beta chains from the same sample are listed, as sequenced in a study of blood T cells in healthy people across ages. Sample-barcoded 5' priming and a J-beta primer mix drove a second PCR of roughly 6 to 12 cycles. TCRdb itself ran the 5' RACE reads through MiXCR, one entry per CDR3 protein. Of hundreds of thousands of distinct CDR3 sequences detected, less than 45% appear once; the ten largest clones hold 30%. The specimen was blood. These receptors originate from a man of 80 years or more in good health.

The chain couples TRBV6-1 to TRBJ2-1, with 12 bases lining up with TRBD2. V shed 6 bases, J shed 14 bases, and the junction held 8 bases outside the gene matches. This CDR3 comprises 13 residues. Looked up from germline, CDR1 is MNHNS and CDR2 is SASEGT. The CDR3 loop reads CASRVLAGGGKFF. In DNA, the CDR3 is TGTGCCAGCAGGGTACTAGCGGGAGGAGGAAAGTTCTTC.

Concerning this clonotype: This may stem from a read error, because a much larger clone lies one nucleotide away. For the CDR3, the DNA is TGCGGTGGCCTCGCGACTAGCGGGGGTTTTGAGCAGTACTTC. Translating gives CGGLATSGGFEQYF. The chain carries TRBV20-1 and TRBJ2-5; 12 bases map to TRBD2. The CDR3 is 14 amino acids. Germline V lookup: CDR1 DFQATT, CDR2 SNEGSKA (reference sequence).

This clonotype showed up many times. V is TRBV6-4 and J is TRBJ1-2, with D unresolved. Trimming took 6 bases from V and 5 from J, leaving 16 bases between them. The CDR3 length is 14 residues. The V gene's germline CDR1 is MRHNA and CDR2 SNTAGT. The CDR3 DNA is TGTGCCAGCAGGATGGCCCCCGATGGGTATGGCTACACCTTC. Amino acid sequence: CASRMAPDGYGYTF.

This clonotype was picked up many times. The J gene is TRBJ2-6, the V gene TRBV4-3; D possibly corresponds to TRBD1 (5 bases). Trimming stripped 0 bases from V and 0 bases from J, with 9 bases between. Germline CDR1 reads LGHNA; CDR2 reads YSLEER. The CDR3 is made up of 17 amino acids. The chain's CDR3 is CASSQEPRVSGANVLTF. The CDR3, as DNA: TGCGCCAGCAGCCAAGAACCCAGGGTCTCTGGGGCCAACGTCCTGACTTTC.

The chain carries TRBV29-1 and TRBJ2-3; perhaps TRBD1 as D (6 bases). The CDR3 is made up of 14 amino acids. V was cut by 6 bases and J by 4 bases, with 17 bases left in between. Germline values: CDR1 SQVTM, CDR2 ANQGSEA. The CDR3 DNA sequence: TGCAGCGTCAAAATGACCCAGGGGCCAGATACGCAGTATTTT. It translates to CSVKMTQGPDTQYF.

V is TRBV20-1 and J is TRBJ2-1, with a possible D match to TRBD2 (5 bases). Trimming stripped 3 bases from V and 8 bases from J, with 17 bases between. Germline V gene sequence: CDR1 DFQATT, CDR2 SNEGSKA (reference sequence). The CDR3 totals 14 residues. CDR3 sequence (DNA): TGCAGTGCTAGGGAGATGGGCTCTAGCTATGAGCAGTTCTTC. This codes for CSAREMGSSYEQFF.

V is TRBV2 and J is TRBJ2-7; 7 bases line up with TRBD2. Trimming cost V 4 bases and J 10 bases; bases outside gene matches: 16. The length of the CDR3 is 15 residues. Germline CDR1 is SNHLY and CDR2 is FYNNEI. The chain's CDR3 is CASSAQLARQETQYF. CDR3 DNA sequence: TGTGCCAGCAGTGCCCAACTAGCGCGACAAGAGACTCAGTACTTC.

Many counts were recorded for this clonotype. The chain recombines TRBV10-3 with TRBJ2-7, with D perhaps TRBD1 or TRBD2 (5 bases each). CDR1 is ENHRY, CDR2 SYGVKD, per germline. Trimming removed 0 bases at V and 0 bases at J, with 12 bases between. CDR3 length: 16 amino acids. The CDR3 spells CAISESWGRGSYEQYF. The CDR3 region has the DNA TGTGCCATCAGTGAGTCCTGGGGGAGAGGCTCCTACGAGCAGTACTTC.

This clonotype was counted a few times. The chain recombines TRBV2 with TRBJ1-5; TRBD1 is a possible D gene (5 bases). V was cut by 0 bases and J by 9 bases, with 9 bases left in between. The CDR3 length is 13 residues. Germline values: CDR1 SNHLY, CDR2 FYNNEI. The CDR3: CASSEALGGPQHF. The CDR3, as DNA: TGTGCCAGCAGTGAAGCGCTGGGGGGGCCCCAGCATTTT.